These T cell receptor beta chains were read from a single sample in a study of blood T cell repertoires in COVID-19. The assay was immunoSEQ multiplex PCR, and TCRdb's table has in-frame clones only and misses some. Of nearly 350,000 clones listed, about 90% are singletons. The sample consisted of PBMCs or T cells enriched from blood (not recorded which). The receptors here all came from a woman in her 30s who had recovered from COVID-19. Both conserved end residues are part of each CDR3. The D gene is left open where the match is weak. Clone size is stated in some rows and not others, as once, few, many or a class when expanded.

>TRBJ1-2|.|TRBV13|.
CASSPRQVLNYGYTF
TGTGCCAGCAGCCCGAGACAGGTTCTTAACTATGGCTACACCTTC
>TRBJ1-5|few|TRBV19|.
CASSISDQPQHF
TGTGCCAGTAGTATATCGGATCAGCCCCAGCATTTT
>TRBJ1-3|.|TRBV11-2|TRBD1
CASSFRTGVNTIYF
TGTGCCAGCAGCTTCCGGACAGGGGTGAACACCATATATTTT
>TRBJ2-3|.|TRBV7-8|TRBD1
CASSFRQGRTDTQYF
TGTGCCAGCAGCTTCCGACAGGGGCGCACAGATACGCAGTATTTT
>TRBJ2-5|.|TRBV24-1|TRBD2
CATSKRGVETQYF
TGTGCCACCAGTAAGCGGGGGGTTGAGACCCAGTACTTC
>TRBJ2-7|.|TRBV7-8|TRBD1
CASSRGRTGSSYEQYF
TGTGCCAGCAGCCGTGGGAGGACAGGGAGCTCCTACGAGCAGTACTTC
>TRBJ1-2|.|TRBV6-5|.
CASSSEYGYTF
TGTGCCAGCAGTTCTGAGTATGGCTACACCTTC
>TRBJ2-7|.|TRBV6-6|.
CASSSRDTLRPYEQYF
TGTGCCAGCAGCTCTCGGGACACCCTACGACCTTACGAGCAGTACTTC
>TRBJ1-2|.|TRBV7-9|.
CASSLAREGNYGYTF
TGTGCCAGCAGCTTAGCGCGGGAAGGGAACTATGGCTACACCTTC
>TRBJ1-5|once|TRBV19|.
CASSPRRREGGTNVFSNQPQHF
TGTGCCAGTAGTCCGCGACGGAGGGAGGGCGGCACCAACGTCTTTAGCAATCAGCCCCAGCATTTT
>TRBJ2-7|.|TRBV12-5|.
CASGLVGGGYEQYF
TGTGCTAGTGGTTTGGTGGGAGGGGGCTACGAGCAGTACTTC
>TRBJ1-2|.|TRBV28|.
CASSLPEVGGYTF
TGTGCCAGCAGTTTGCCCGAGGTGGGTGGCTACACCTTC
>TRBJ2-2|.|TRBV28|.
CASSLLLPGQPGELFF
TGTGCCAGCAGTTTACTACTCCCGGGACAACCCGGGGAGCTGTTTTTT
>TRBJ1-2|.|TRBV5-1|TRBD1
CASSLEGQGSLGYTF
TGCGCCAGCAGCTTGGAGGGACAGGGAAGTCTTGGCTACACCTTC
>TRBJ2-7|.|TRBV5-1|TRBD2
CASSLPSGGLTYEQYF
TGCGCCAGCAGCTTGCCCAGCGGGGGTCTGACCTACGAGCAGTACTTC
>TRBJ2-7|few|TRBV5-4|TRBD1
CASSTYRDRGYEQYF
TGTGCCAGCAGCACGTACCGGGACAGGGGCTACGAGCAGTACTTC
>TRBJ1-1|.|TRBV18|.
CASSPQGTLNTEAFF
TGTGCCAGCTCACCCCAGGGGACCTTGAACACTGAAGCTTTCTTT
>TRBJ1-6|few|TRBV5-1|.
CASSLGQVTSGSPLHF
TGCGCCAGCAGCTTGGGGCAGGTCACGTCAGGTTCACCCCTCCACTTT
>TRBJ2-7|.|TRBV28|TRBD1
CASTRTGGFYEQYF
TGTGCCAGCACCCGGACAGGGGGCTTCTACGAGCAGTACTTC
>TRBJ1-2|.|TRBV5-4|.
CASSLERVNYGYTF
TGTGCCAGCAGCTTGGAACGGGTGAACTATGGCTACACCTTC
>TRBJ2-1|.|TRBV7-8|TRBD1
CASSWGQYYNEQFF
TGTGCCAGCAGCTGGGGACAGTACTACAATGAGCAGTTCTTC
>TRBJ1-6|.|TRBV6-2/TRBV6-3|.
CASSWSAGVSSPLHF
TGTGCCAGCAGTTGGTCCGCAGGGGTCAGCTCACCCCTCCACTTT
>TRBJ2-7|.|TRBV4-3|TRBD1
CASSQEGQGDYEQYF
TGCGCCAGCAGCCAAGAAGGACAGGGGGACTACGAGCAGTACTTC
>TRBJ2-4|.|TRBV6-6|TRBD1
CASSWGQGGINIQYF
TGTGCCAGCAGCTGGGGACAGGGGGGTATAAACATTCAGTACTTC
>TRBJ2-7|.|TRBV5-1|TRBD1
CASSAGTDSYEQYF
TGCGCCAGCAGCGCAGGGACAGACTCCTACGAGCAGTACTTC
>TRBJ2-5|.|TRBV2|TRBD1
CASNTIRGETQYF
TGTGCCAGCAACACAATCAGGGGGGAGACCCAGTACTTC
>TRBJ1-1|few|TRBV1|.
CTSSLRGTEAFF
TGCACCAGCAGCTTAAGAGGCACTGAAGCTTTCTTT
>TRBJ2-1|.|TRBV7-9|.
CASSLGGSGLSYNEQFF
TGTGCCAGCAGCTTAGGAGGCAGCGGCCTTTCCTACAATGAGCAGTTCTTC
>TRBJ1-1|.|TRBV24-1|TRBD1
CATSDSHHRGLNTEAFF
TGTGCCACCAGTGACTCACACCACAGGGGCTTGAACACTGAAGCTTTCTTT
>TRBJ1-6|.|TRBV3-1/TRBV3-2|.
CASSQDQGRNSPLHF
TGTGCCAGCAGCCAAGATCAGGGTAGGAATTCACCCCTCCACTTT
>TRBJ1-6|.|TRBV4-1|TRBD1
CASSQGRGQADATYTYNSPLHF
TGCGCCAGCAGCCAAGGGCGAGGACAGGCCGATGCCACTTATACCTATAATTCACCCCTCCACTTT
>TRBJ1-4|.|TRBV2|TRBD1
CASSERRGREKLFF
TGTGCCAGCAGTGAACGCAGGGGGAGGGAAAAACTGTTTTTT
>TRBJ2-7|.|TRBV28|TRBD1
CASSLGDRSYYEQYF
TGTGCCAGCAGTTTAGGGGACAGAAGCTACTACGAGCAGTACTTC
>TRBJ2-6|.|TRBV4-2|TRBD1
CASSQDSDRGVPTDSSGANVLTF
TGTGCCAGCAGCCAAGATTCGGACAGGGGGGTTCCTACTGACTCCTCTGGGGCCAACGTCCTGACTTTC
>TRBJ2-5|.|TRBV10-3|.
CAISEGGLKETQYF
TGTGCCATCAGTGAGGGAGGTCTTAAAGAGACCCAGTACTTC
>TRBJ2-2|.|TRBV2|.
CASSETQTGAGTGELFF
TGTGCCAGCAGCGAAACACAAACAGGGGCGGGGACCGGGGAGCTGTTTTTT
>TRBJ2-5|.|TRBV14|TRBD1
CASSQDTTTGGQETQYF
TGTGCCAGCAGCCAAGATACGACGACAGGGGGTCAAGAGACCCAGTACTTC
>TRBJ2-6|.|TRBV27|TRBD1
CASSDRDRPDGANVLTF
TGTGCCAGCAGTGACCGGGACAGGCCCGATGGGGCCAACGTCCTGACTTTC
>TRBJ2-1|once|TRBV6-5|TRBD2
CASRTGLAAYNEQFF
TGTGCCAGCAGGACCGGACTAGCGGCCTACAATGAGCAGTTCTTC
>TRBJ1-2|.|TRBV7-9|.
CASSLSEQGNYGYTF
TGTGCCAGCAGCTTATCGGAGCAGGGGAACTATGGCTACACCTTC
>TRBJ1-2|few|TRBV2|.
CASSEGGKGDGYTF
TGTGCCAGCAGTGAGGGAGGGAAGGGAGACGGCTACACCTTC
>TRBJ2-2|.|TRBV7-8|TRBD1
CASSNNRGTGELFF
TGTGCCAGCAGCAATAACAGGGGCACCGGGGAGCTGTTTTTT
>TRBJ1-4|.|TRBV3-1/TRBV3-2|.
CASSQGGFATNEKLFF
TGTGCCAGCAGCCAAGGAGGGTTCGCAACGAATGAAAAACTGTTTTTT
>TRBJ1-2|.|TRBV6-1|TRBD1
CASSEALTGDYGYTF
TGTGCCAGCAGTGAAGCGCTAACAGGGGACTATGGCTACACCTTC
>TRBJ1-6|.|TRBV5-8|.
CASSYGGVGNSPLHF
TGTGCCAGCAGCTATGGAGGGGTGGGGAATTCACCCCTCCACTTT
>TRBJ2-3|.|TRBV19|TRBD2
CASTQRGRTDTQYF
TGTGCCAGTACGCAGCGGGGGAGGACAGATACGCAGTATTTT